This T cell receptor (beta chain) originates from a study of cytomegalovirus exposure and HLA in healthy donors. As concerns this clone: Its antigen is as yet unknown.

Study results and limitations: The study found most TCR sequences rare, yet found some public TCRs in many donors.

Primers for the PCR totalled 60 Vbeta and 13 Jbeta. Data came from immunoSEQ multiplex PCR; TCRdb stores just in-frame clones and leaves some out. This sample has 75,000 to 90,000 clones; 78% occur once, and the top ten carry less than 6%. The sequenced material came from PBMCs. This clonotype originated in a male donor in good health and CMV-seropositive.

The DNA for the CDR3 is TGTGCCAGCAGTGACCTCGGTAAATCCTACAATGAGCAGTTCTTC. It yields the protein CASSDLGKSYNEQFF. The chain is built from TRBV6-4 and TRBJ2-1; no clear D. Germline V gene lookup returns CDR1 MRHNA and CDR2 SNTAGT. This CDR3 has 15 residues. The V end lost 2 bases, the J end lost 1 base, and 9 bases lay between the germline ends.